This TCR beta chain was sequenced during a study of OX40 agonist ivuxolimab in advanced cancers. Study context: Those treated in dose escalation had hepatocellular carcinoma, melanoma, renal cell cancer or head and neck cancer. The eligibility criteria allowed prior anti-PD-1, anti-PD-L1 or anti-CTLA-4 therapy, and 40% had some.

Produced via immunoSEQ multiplex PCR; TCRdb's table is partial and in-frame only. The table shows 70,000 or so clones, with around 85% occurring only once. The CDR3 has 15 amino acids. The germline V and J ends were trimmed by 0 bases and 4 bases, with 12 bases remaining between them. CDR1 is SGHRS and CDR2 is YFSETQ in the germline V gene. Study results and limitations: Antigen specificity of clonally expanded peripheral T cells was not established.

On this clone: Its antigen is not known.

The sequence came from an adult with an advanced solid tumor such as melanoma, head and neck, liver or kidney cancer. The sample consisted of CD4+ or CD8+ T cells sorted from blood, taken in a trial of the OX40 agonist ivuxolimab. The rearrangement links TRBV5-1 to TRBJ2-3, with D perhaps matching TRBD1 or TRBD2 (5 bases each). The CDR3 DNA is TGCGCCAGCAGCTTGGTTCCGGGGCTGGCAGATACGCAGTATTTT. The encoded protein is CASSLVPGLADTQYF.